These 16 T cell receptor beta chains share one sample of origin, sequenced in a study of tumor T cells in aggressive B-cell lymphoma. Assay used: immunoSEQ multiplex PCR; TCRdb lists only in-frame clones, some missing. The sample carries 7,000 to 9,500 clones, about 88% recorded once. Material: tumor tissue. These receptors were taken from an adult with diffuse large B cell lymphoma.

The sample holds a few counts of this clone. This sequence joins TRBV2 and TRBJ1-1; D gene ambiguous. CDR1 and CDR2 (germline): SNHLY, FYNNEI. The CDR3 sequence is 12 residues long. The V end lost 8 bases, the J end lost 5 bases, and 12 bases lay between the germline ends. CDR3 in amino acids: CASDEVPTEAFF. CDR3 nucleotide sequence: TGTGCCAGCGATGAGGTCCCTACTGAAGCTTTCTTT.

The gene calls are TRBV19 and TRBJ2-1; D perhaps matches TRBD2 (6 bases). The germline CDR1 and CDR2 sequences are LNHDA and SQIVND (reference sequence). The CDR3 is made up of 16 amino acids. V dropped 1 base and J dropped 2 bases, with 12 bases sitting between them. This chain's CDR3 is CASSIVGGATYNEQFF. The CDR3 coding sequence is TGTGCCAGTAGTATAGTAGGCGGGGCGACCTACAATGAGCAGTTCTTC. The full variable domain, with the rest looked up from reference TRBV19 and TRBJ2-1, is DGGITQSPKYLFRKEGQNVTLSCEQNLNHDAMYWYRQDPGQGLRLIYYSQIVNDFQKGDIAEGYSVSREKKESFPLTVTSAQKNPTAFYLCASSIVGGATYNEQFFGPGTRLTVL.

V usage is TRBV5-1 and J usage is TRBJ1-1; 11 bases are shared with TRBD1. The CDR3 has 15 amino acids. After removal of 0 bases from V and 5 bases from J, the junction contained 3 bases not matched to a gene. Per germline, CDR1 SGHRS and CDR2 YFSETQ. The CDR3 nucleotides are TGCGCCAGCAGCTTGGGGGGACAGGGGGTGACTGAAGCTTTCTTT. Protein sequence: CASSLGGQGVTEAFF.

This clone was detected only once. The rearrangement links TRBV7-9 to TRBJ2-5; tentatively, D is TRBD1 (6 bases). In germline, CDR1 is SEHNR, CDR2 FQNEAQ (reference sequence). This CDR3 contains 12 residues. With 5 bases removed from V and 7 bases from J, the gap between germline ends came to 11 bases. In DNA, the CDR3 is TGTGCCAGCAGCCAAACAGGGTCGACCCAGTACTTC. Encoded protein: CASSQTGSTQYF. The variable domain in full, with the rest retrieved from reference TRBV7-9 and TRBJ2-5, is DTGVSQNPRHKITKRGQNVTFRCDPISEHNRLYWYRQTLGQGPEFLTYFQNEAQLEKSRLLSDRFSAERPKGSFSTLEIQRTEQGDSAMYLCASSQTGSTQYFGPGTRLLVL.

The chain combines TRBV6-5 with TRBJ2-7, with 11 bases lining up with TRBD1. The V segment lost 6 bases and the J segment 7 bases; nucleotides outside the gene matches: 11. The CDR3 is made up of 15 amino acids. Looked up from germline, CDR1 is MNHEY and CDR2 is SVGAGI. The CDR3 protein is CASSLTGTGGFEQYF. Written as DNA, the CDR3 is TGTGCCAGCAGCTTGACCGGGACAGGGGGTTTTGAGCAGTACTTC.

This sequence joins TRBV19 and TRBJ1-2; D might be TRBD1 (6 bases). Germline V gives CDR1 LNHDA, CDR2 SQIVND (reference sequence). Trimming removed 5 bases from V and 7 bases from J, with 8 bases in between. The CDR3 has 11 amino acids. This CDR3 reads CASSWGPGYTF. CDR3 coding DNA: TGTGCCAGTAGTTGGGGGCCTGGCTACACCTTC.

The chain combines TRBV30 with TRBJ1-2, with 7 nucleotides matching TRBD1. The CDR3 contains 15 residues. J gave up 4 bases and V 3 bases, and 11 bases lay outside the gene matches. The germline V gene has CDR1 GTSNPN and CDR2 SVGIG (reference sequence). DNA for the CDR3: TGTGCCTGGAGGGTCTCAGGGGGAAGGAGCTATGGCTACACCTTC. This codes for CAWRVSGGRSYGYTF. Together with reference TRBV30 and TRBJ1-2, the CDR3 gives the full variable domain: SQTIHQWPATLVQPVGSPLSLECTVEGTSNPNLYWYRQAAGRGLQLLFYSVGIGQISSEVPQNLSASRPQDRQFILSSKKLLLSDSGFYLCAWRVSGGRSYGYTFGSGTRLTVV.

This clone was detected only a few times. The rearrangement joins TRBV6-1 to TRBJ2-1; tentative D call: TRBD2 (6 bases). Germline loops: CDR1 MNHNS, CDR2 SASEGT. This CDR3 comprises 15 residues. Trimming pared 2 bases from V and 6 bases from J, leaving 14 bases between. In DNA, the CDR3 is TGTGCCAGCAGTGAATGGGGACTCCTTATCAATGAGCAGTTCTTC. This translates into CASSEWGLLINEQFF.

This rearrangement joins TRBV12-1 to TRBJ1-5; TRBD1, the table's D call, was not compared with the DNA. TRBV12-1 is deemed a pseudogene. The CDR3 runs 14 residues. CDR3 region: CASSFVGVDQPQHF. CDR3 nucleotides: TGTGCCAGCAGCTTTGTAGGGGTAGATCAGCCCCAGCATTTT.

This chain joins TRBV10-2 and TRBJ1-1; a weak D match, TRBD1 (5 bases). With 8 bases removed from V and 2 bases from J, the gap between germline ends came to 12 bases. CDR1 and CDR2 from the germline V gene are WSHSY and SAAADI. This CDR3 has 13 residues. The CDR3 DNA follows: TGCGCCAGCGGGCCGACAGCCAACACTGAAGCTTTCTTT. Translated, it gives CASGPTANTEAFF.

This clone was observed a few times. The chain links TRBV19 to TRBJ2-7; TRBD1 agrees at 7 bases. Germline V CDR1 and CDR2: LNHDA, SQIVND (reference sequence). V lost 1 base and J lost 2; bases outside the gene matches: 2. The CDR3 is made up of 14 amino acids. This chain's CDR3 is CASSIVTGAYEQYF. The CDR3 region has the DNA TGTGCCAGTAGTATAGTAACAGGGGCCTACGAGCAGTACTTC. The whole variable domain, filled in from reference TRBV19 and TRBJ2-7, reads DGGITQSPKYLFRKEGQNVTLSCEQNLNHDAMYWYRQDPGQGLRLIYYSQIVNDFQKGDIAEGYSVSREKKESFPLTVTSAQKNPTAFYLCASSIVTGAYEQYFGPGTRLTVT.

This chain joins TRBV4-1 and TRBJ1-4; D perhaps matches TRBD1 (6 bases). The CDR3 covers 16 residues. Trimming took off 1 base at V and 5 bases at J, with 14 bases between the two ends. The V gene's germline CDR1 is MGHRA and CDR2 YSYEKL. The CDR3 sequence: CASSQAPGQGNEKLFF. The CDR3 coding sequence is TGCGCCAGCAGCCAAGCCCCGGGACAAGGAAATGAAAAACTGTTTTTT.

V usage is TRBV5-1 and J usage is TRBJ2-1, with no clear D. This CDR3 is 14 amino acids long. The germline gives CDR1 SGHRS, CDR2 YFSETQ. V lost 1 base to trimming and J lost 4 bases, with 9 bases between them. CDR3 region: CASSLFNRYNEQFF. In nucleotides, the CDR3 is TGCGCCAGCAGCTTGTTTAACAGATACAATGAGCAGTTCTTC.

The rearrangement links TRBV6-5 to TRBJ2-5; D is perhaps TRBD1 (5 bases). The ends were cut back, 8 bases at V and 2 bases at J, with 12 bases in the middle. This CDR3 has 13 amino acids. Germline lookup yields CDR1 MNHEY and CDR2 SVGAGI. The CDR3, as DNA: TGTGCCAGCTGGGTTGCAGGGCAAGAGACCCAGTACTTC. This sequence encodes CASWVAGQETQYF.

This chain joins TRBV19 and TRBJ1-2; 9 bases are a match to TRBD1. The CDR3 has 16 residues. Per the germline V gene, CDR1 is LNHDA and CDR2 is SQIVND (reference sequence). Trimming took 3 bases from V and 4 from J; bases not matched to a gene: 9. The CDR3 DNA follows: TGTGCCAGTAGTATGGGAGGGACAGGGAATGCCTATGGCTACACCTTC. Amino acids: CASSMGGTGNAYGYTF.

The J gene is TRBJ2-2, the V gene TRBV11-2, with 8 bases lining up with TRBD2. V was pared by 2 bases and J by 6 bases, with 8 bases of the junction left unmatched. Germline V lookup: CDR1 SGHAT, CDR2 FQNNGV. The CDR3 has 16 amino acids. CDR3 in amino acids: CASSLRSGLVAGELFF. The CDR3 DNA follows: TGTGCCAGCAGCTTAAGGTCGGGACTAGTGGCCGGGGAGCTGTTTTTT.